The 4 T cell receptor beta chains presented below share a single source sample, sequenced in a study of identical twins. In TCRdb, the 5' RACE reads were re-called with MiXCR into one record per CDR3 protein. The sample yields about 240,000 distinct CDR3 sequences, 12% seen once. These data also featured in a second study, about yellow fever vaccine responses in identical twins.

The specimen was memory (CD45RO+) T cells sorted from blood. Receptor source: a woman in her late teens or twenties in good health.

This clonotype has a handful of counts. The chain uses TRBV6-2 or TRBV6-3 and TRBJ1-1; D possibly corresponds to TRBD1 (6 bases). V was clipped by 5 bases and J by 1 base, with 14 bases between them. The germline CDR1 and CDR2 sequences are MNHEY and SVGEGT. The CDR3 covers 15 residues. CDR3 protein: CASSPRQDRNTEAFF. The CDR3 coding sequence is TGTGCCAGCAGTCCCCGACAGGATAGGAACACTGAAGCTTTCTTT.

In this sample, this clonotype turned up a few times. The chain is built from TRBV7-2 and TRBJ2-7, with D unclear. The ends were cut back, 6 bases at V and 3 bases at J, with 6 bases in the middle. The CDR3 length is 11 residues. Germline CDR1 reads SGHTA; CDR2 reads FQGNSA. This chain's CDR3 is CASRGNYEQYF. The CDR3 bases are TGTGCCAGCAGAGGGAACTACGAGCAGTACTTC.

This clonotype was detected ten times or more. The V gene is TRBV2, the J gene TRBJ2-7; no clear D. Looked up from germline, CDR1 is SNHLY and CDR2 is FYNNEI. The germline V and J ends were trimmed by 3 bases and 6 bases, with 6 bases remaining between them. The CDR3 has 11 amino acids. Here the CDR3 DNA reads TGTGCCAGCAGTGATGGGTTCGAGCAGTACTTC. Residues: CASSDGFEQYF.

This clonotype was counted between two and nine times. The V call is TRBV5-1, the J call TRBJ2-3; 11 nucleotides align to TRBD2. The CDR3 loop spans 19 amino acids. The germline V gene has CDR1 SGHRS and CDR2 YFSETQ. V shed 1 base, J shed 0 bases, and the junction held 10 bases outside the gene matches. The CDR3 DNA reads TGCGCCAGCAGCTTGACTAGCGGGGGACGTTTGACTAGCACAGATACGCAGTATTTT. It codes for CASSLTSGGRLTSTDTQYF.